This T cell receptor beta chain was identified during a study of control samples from healthy donors and cancer patients (dated by TCRdb to the early 2020s). The sample holds one count of this clone. The specificity of this receptor is unknown. One base away there is no much larger clone; base qualities are not given. Receptor amplification or capture employed the immunoSEQ multiplex PCR assay. Drawn from immuneACCESS, this table holds only the in-frame rearrangements with V and J called that TCRdb kept. Clones are partly lost; checked studies trace under half to an unresolved V gene and leave the rest unexplained. The sample data list approximately 70,000 clones, and approximately 80% of these were observed just once. Over 25% of the sample is held by the ten biggest clonotypes. The germline V gene sets CDR1 to MDHEN and CDR2 to SYDVKM. V loses 5 bases at its end and J loses 4 bases; junction bases beyond the gene matches: 6. From cysteine to phenylalanine, the CDR3 is 15 amino acids long. Only the CDR3 region is kept as DNA, spanning 45 bases read in frame from base 1.

The sample consisted of blood. This receptor was obtained from a man aged 50 to 59 in good health. This chain is built from TRBV28 and TRBJ2-3, and TRBD1 matches 10 of the central bases. The CDR3 region reads CASSASDRGSDTQYF. DNA sequence: TGTGCCAGCAGTGCCTCGGACAGGGGGTCAGATACGCAGTATTTT.